Shown below are 17 T cell receptor beta chains from a single sample sequenced in a study of blood T cell repertoires in COVID-19. This table comes from immunoSEQ multiplex PCR, and its TCRdb copy is limited to in-frame clones, with some not included. The data hold 50,000 to 65,000 clones, with around 70% observed a single time. Sequencing was done on a sample of peripheral blood. The receptors here all came from a woman in her seventies with COVID-19, enrolled during active disease.

V is TRBV2 and J is TRBJ2-6, with a tentative D call TRBD2 (6 bases). Germline lookup yields CDR1 SNHLY and CDR2 FYNNEI. V lost 2 bases, J lost 2 bases, and 13 bases lay in between. CDR3 length equals 17 residues. CDR3 sequence reads: CASSETYTGAGANVLTF. The CDR3 DNA sequence: TGTGCCAGCAGTGAAACTTACACGGGGGCTGGGGCCAACGTCCTGACTTTC.

This chain uses TRBV21-1 with TRBJ1-1. TRBV21-1 is a known pseudogene. CDR3 length: 17 residues. The CDR3 region has the DNA TGTGCCAGCAGCGACGCTCGGAACAGGAGGGAAAACACTGAAGCTTTCTTT. Translation: CASSDARNRRENTEAFF.

J is TRBJ1-5 and V is TRBV24-1, with TRBD1 as a possible D gene (5 bases). CDR1 and CDR2 from the germline V gene are KGHDR and SFDVKD. The V gene lost 5 bases and the J gene lost 1 base, with 8 bases spanning the gap. This CDR3 is built from 14 residues. The CDR3 DNA sequence: TGTGCCACCAGTGCAGGGAAGAGCAATCAGCCCCAGCATTTT. Protein product: CATSAGKSNQPQHF.

This sequence joins TRBV7-2 and TRBJ1-5, with D perhaps matching TRBD1 (6 bases). CDR3 length: 17 amino acids. CDR1 is SGHTA and CDR2 is FQGNSA in the germline V gene. The V end was cut by 1 base, the J end by 6 bases, with 19 bases between. CDR3 sequence (DNA): TGTGCCAGCAGCTTAGGGTCCGCAGGGCCACAGGGTCAGCCCCAGCATTTT. It yields the protein CASSLGSAGPQGQPQHF.

This clone has more than one count but fewer than ten. The J gene is TRBJ2-5, the V gene TRBV7-2; no definite D call. The length of the CDR3 is 13 residues. The V end was cut by 5 bases, the J end by 6 bases, with 13 bases between. Looked up from germline, CDR1 is SGHTA and CDR2 is FQGNSA. The CDR3 nucleotides are TGTGCCAGCAGCCTCCCCGGTCTGAAGACCCAGTACTTC. Amino acids: CASSLPGLKTQYF.

This clone was detected only a few times. The rearrangement links TRBV15 to TRBJ1-1, with a tentative D call TRBD1 (5 bases). This CDR3 contains 15 residues. Looked up from germline, CDR1 is LNHNV and CDR2 is YYDKDF (reference sequence). The V end was cut by 4 bases, the J end by 0 bases, with 12 bases between. The CDR3: CATSKSRTLNTEAFF. The CDR3 DNA reads TGTGCCACCAGCAAATCTCGGACACTGAACACTGAAGCTTTCTTT.

The chain couples TRBV7-2 to TRBJ1-2; D is unresolved. V dropped 1 base and J dropped 7 bases, with 7 bases sitting between them. There are 12 residues in the CDR3. Per the germline V gene, CDR1 is SGHTA and CDR2 is FQGNSA. The CDR3 loop is CASSLDGFGYTF. CDR3 bases: TGTGCCAGCAGCTTAGACGGGTTTGGCTACACCTTC.

CDR3: CASSLQGAGYGNTIYF. The CDR3 DNA follows: TGTGCCAGCAGCTTACAGGGGGCAGGCTATGGAAACACCATATATTTT. The rearrangement links TRBV7-2 to TRBJ1-3, with 8 positions matching TRBD1. CDR1 and CDR2 from the germline V gene are SGHTA and FQGNSA. The V gene end was trimmed by 2 bases and the J gene end by 3 bases; junction bases not matched to a gene: 6. The CDR3 has 16 amino acids. The full variable domain, completed using reference TRBV7-2 and TRBJ1-3, is GAGVSQSPSNKVTEKGKDVELRCDPISGHTALYWYRQSLGQGLEFLIYFQGNSAPDKSGLPSDRFSAERTGGSVSTLTIQRTQQEDSAVYLCASSLQGAGYGNTIYFGEGSWLTVV.

The CDR3 nucleotides are TGTGCCAGCCGCCCCGGGGGGGGTGTGGGCAATCAGCCCCAGCATTTT. This encodes CASRPGGGVGNQPQHF. The V gene is TRBV6-6, the J gene TRBJ1-5; possible D gene TRBD1, 5 bases. The V end was cut by 8 bases, the J end by 2 bases, with 19 bases between. CDR1 is MNHNY and CDR2 is SVGAGI in the germline V gene (reference sequence). The length of the CDR3 is 16 residues.

This chain joins TRBV9 and TRBJ1-6; no reliable D call. Germline V gene data show CDR1 as SGDLS and CDR2 as YYNGEE. The CDR3 sequence is 14 residues long. The V end was cut by 0 bases, the J end by 8 bases, with 9 bases between. DNA of the CDR3: TGTGCCAGCAGCGTAGGAGGGTTCGATTCACCCCTCCACTTT. Translation gives CASSVGGFDSPLHF.

The genes are TRBV6-2 or TRBV6-3 and TRBJ2-1, with TRBD1 matching 7 bases. Germline V gene lookup returns CDR1 MNHEY and CDR2 SVGEGT. The CDR3 loop spans 14 amino acids. The J segment lost 9 bases and the V segment lost 0 bases, leaving 5 bases of the junction unmatched. CDR3 region: CASSYSVRGTEQFF. The CDR3 DNA follows: TGTGCCAGCAGTTACTCTGTCAGGGGGACTGAGCAGTTCTTC.

This clone was observed a handful of times. The chain recombines TRBV4-2 with TRBJ2-7; perhaps TRBD1 as D (6 bases). The CDR3 spans 16 residues. The V and J ends lost 2 bases and 6 bases respectively, with 20 bases between them. Looked up from germline, CDR1 is LGHNA and CDR2 is YNFKEQ. This chain's CDR3 is CASSQSPVGQSPEQYF. CDR3 nucleotide sequence: TGTGCCAGCAGCCAATCCCCGGTAGGACAGTCTCCCGAGCAGTACTTC.

The gene calls are TRBV24-1 and TRBJ2-1, with 9 nucleotides matching TRBD1. Losses at the gene ends were 3 bases for V and 6 bases for J; bases not matched to a gene: 14. The CDR3 runs to 18 residues. From germline, CDR1 is KGHDR and CDR2 SFDVKD. The chain's CDR3 is CATSDTTLDRGKRNEQFF. The CDR3 nucleotides are TGTGCCACCAGTGATACCACCCTCGACAGGGGGAAACGCAATGAGCAGTTCTTC.

In its sample, this clone was seen a few times. The chain employs TRBV4-3 and TRBJ1-4, with D hard to call. This CDR3 region has 15 residues. The germline gives CDR1 LGHNA, CDR2 YSLEER. V was shortened by 0 bases and J by 5 bases, with 10 bases between the two germline ends. CDR3 amino acids: CASSQEGRRNEKLFF. CDR3 DNA: TGCGCCAGCAGCCAAGAGGGCAGGCGAAATGAAAAACTGTTTTTT.

The V call is TRBV10-2, the J call TRBJ2-7, with 8 nucleotides matching TRBD2. CDR3 length equals 15 residues. The germline CDR1 and CDR2 sequences are WSHSY and SAAADI. V gave up 2 bases and J gave up 4 bases; unmatched junction bases: 7. In DNA form, the CDR3 reads TGCGCCAGCAGTGAGCGAGGGACTAGTAGGTACGAGCAGTACTTC. It is translated as CASSERGTSRYEQYF.

The chain recombines TRBV5-1 with TRBJ2-5; TRBD2 agrees at 8 bases. The trim removed 1 base at V and 5 bases at J, leaving 7 bases unmatched. Germline values: CDR1 SGHRS, CDR2 YFSETQ. This CDR3 has 15 residues. CDR3 DNA sequence: TGCGCCAGCAGCTTGACGGCGGGAGGAGAGGAGACCCAGTACTTC. This translates into CASSLTAGGEETQYF.

The V gene is TRBV13, the J gene TRBJ2-5; 12 nucleotides align to TRBD2. The length of the CDR3 is 17 residues. With 5 bases clipped from V and 3 bases from J, the junction kept 10 bases outside the gene matches. CDR1 and CDR2 from the germline V gene are PRHDT and FYEKMQ (reference sequence). The CDR3 sequence is CASSPTRLAGGEETQYF. For the CDR3, the DNA is TGTGCCAGCAGCCCTACCCGGCTAGCGGGAGGGGAAGAGACCCAGTACTTC.